One sample yielded the 5 T cell receptor beta chains listed below, sequenced in a study of T cell responses to AZD1222 COVID-19 vaccine. Repertoires were generated with immunoSEQ multiplex PCR, while TCRdb's copy carries only in-frame clones and drops some. The data contain 90,000 to 130,000 clones, about 86% of them singletons. Sequences were derived from peripheral blood, sampled on day 0 of AZD1222 vaccination. The origin of the receptors is an adult in good health.

The J gene is TRBJ1-2, the V gene TRBV9; 9 bases are a match to TRBD1. From germline, CDR1 is SGDLS and CDR2 YYNGEE. The ends lost 2 bases at V and 7 bases at J; junction bases unmatched: 6. The CDR3 spans 14 residues. The CDR3 loop reads CASSVGDRVSGYTF. The CDR3 nucleotides read TGTGCCAGCAGCGTCGGGGACAGGGTCAGTGGCTACACCTTC.

This chain uses TRBV5-8 with TRBJ1-2, with 9 positions matching TRBD1. CDR3 length equals 16 residues. CDR1 and CDR2 from the germline V gene are SGHTS and YDEGEE. V trimming: 5 bases; J trimming: 4 bases; junction bases outside the gene matches: 12. The CDR3 sequence: CASRPRQGQGPYGYTF. CDR3 nucleotide sequence: TGTGCCAGCAGACCCAGGCAAGGACAGGGGCCCTATGGCTACACCTTC.

This chain links TRBV5-1 with TRBJ2-6; maybe TRBD1 (6 bases). Trimming stripped 2 bases from V and 0 bases from J, with 12 bases between. This CDR3 contains 17 residues. Germline lookup yields CDR1 SGHRS and CDR2 YFSETQ. In DNA, the CDR3 is TGCGCCAGCAGCTTACAGGGTTGGCCCTCTGGGGCCAACGTCCTGACTTTC. Translated: CASSLQGWPSGANVLTF.

Here the CDR3 reads CASSLLVNTEAFF. For the CDR3, the DNA is TGTGCCAGCAGTTTATTGGTGAACACTGAAGCTTTCTTT. The chain carries TRBV12-3 or TRBV12-4 and TRBJ1-1; D call uncertain. The CDR3 has 13 amino acids. Trimming took off 2 bases at V and 0 bases at J, with 4 bases between the two ends.

The chain couples TRBV28 to TRBJ1-1; TRBD1 agrees at 8 bases. The germline gives CDR1 MDHEN, CDR2 SYDVKM. The CDR3 contains 12 residues. V shed 5 bases and J 11 bases; nucleotides not matched to a gene: 7. CDR3 sequence reads: CASSPPDRAAFF. In nucleotides, the CDR3 is TGTGCCAGCAGTCCACCGGACAGGGCGGCTTTCTTT.